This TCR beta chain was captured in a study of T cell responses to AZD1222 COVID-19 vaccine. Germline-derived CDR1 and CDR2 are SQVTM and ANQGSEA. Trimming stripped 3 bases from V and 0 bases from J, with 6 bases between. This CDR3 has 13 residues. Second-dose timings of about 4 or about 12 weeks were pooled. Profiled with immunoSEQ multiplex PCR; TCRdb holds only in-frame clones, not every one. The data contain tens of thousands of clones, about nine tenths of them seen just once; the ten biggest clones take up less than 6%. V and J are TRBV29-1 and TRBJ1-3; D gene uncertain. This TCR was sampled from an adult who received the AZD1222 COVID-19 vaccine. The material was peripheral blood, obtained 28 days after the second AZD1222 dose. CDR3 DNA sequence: TGCAGCGTTGAGGAGTTCTCTGGAAACACCATATATTTT. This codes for CSVEEFSGNTIYF.